What follows are 11 T cell receptor beta chains derived from one specimen sequenced in a study of blood T cell repertoires in COVID-19. TCRdb's copy holds only in-frame clones and misses some; the assay was immunoSEQ multiplex PCR. The data show roughly 150,000 clones, 75% to 90% seen once. Material: peripheral blood. These TCRs come from an elderly man with acute or convalescent COVID-19.

The rearrangement uses TRBV5-8 and TRBJ1-2, with D possibly being TRBD1 (5 bases). The CDR3 sequence is 14 residues long. V was cut by 4 bases and J by 2 bases, with 12 bases left in between. Germline loops: CDR1 SGHTS, CDR2 YDEGEE. For the CDR3, the DNA is TGTGCCAGCAGCCCGCATGGGGCCAACTATGGCTACACCTTC. Translated: CASSPHGANYGYTF.

The rearrangement links TRBV5-4 to TRBJ1-6; no definite D call. The germline V gene has CDR1 SGHNT and CDR2 YYREEE (reference sequence). Trimming shortened V by 5 bases and J by 0 bases, and 15 bases separated the two germline ends. The CDR3 runs to 17 residues. The CDR3 nucleotides read TGTGCCAGCAGGTCCCTGGCCGAAAGCTCCTATAATTCACCCCTCCACTTT. It translates to CASRSLAESSYNSPLHF.

This chain joins TRBV28 and TRBJ1-5, with D possibly TRBD1 on 6 matching bases. CDR1 and CDR2 (germline): MDHEN, SYDVKM. The V end lost 5 bases, the J end lost 1 base, and 15 bases lay between the germline ends. CDR3 length: 16 residues. CDR3 loop: CASSLEGRGSNQPQHF. CDR3 nucleotide sequence: TGTGCCAGCAGTCTTGAGGGGAGGGGGAGCAATCAGCCCCAGCATTTT. The full variable domain, its missing parts supplied by reference TRBV28 and TRBJ1-5, is DVKVTQSSRYLVKRTGEKVFLECVQDMDHENMFWYRQDPGLGLRLIYFSYDVKMKEKGDIPEGYSVSREKKERFSLILESASTNQTSMYLCASSLEGRGSNQPQHFGDGTRLSIL.

The rearrangement joins TRBV7-9 to TRBJ1-1; D may be TRBD1 (6 bases). Germline V gene lookup returns CDR1 SEHNR and CDR2 FQNEAQ (reference sequence). The CDR3 sequence is 14 residues long. V was trimmed by 4 bases and J by 6 bases, leaving 15 bases between them. CDR3 sequence reads: CASSSVGHLPEAFF. The CDR3 bases are TGTGCCAGCAGCTCCGTGGGACATCTCCCTGAAGCTTTCTTT.

The chain employs TRBV20-1 and TRBJ2-7; D is ambiguous. The V gene's germline CDR1 is DFQATT and CDR2 SNEGSKA (reference sequence). There are 11 residues in the CDR3. Trimming took 6 bases from V and 12 from J, leaving 18 bases between them. The CDR3 here is CSALNRDKMYF. The CDR3 coding sequence is TGCAGTGCCCTCAACCGAGACAAAATGTACTTC.

The chain links TRBV5-3 to TRBJ2-4; D possibly corresponds to TRBD1 (6 bases). TRBV5-3 is labeled an ORF, and its function is uncertain. This CDR3 region has 18 residues. Deletions cut 2 bases from V and 1 base from J, with 19 bases between. This chain's CDR3 is CARSFPGHRGPAKNIQYF. The CDR3 DNA follows: TGTGCCAGAAGCTTCCCGGGACATCGGGGTCCGGCCAAAAACATTCAGTACTTC.

This clone was seen a handful of times. The V and J genes are TRBV19 and TRBJ1-5; 9 nucleotides align to TRBD1. Trimming took 0 bases from V and 6 from J; bases not matched to a gene: 21. This CDR3 region has 21 residues. CDR1 and CDR2 from the germline V gene are LNHDA and SQIVND (reference sequence). Here the CDR3 reads CASSIEFAGTGRGFSTQPQHF. The CDR3 DNA is TGTGCCAGTAGTATAGAGTTTGCCGGGACAGGGAGAGGGTTTTCGACTCAGCCCCAGCATTTT.

This clone was seen a handful of times. The chain combines TRBV7-2 with TRBJ2-5; D gene ambiguous. This CDR3 region has 17 residues. CDR1 is SGHTA, CDR2 FQGNSA, per germline. V lost 2 bases and J 2 bases, leaving 18 bases between the germline ends. For the CDR3, the DNA is TGTGCCAGCAGCTTACAAAGAGCCTCGGGTCAGCAAGAGACCCAGTACTTC. It is translated as CASSLQRASGQQETQYF.

Comment on this clone: At one boundary the junction diverges from the germline segment, which might be a read error. The V gene is TRBV28, the J gene TRBJ2-1; 8 bases are a match to TRBD2. The CDR3 is made up of 12 amino acids. Germline lookup yields CDR1 MDHEN and CDR2 SYDVKM. As DNA, the CDR3 is TGTGCCAGCAATTTCTACGGGAGGGCCTTGCTCTTC. As protein: CASNFYGRALLF.

The chain carries TRBV18 and TRBJ2-1; 9 nucleotides agree with TRBD2. The J segment lost 4 bases and the V segment lost 6 bases, leaving 7 bases of the junction unmatched. Germline V gives CDR1 KGHSH, CDR2 LQKENI. CDR3 length: 15 amino acids. The CDR3: CASSLLAGGYNEQFF. CDR3 nucleotides: TGTGCCAGCTCGCTACTAGCGGGCGGGTACAATGAGCAGTTCTTC.

The chain is built from TRBV6-5 and TRBJ2-1; D is unresolved. The CDR3 is 14 amino acids. V was clipped by 3 bases and J by 1 base, with 7 bases between them. CDR1 is MNHEY and CDR2 is SVGAGI in the germline V gene. As DNA, the CDR3 is TGTGCCAGCAGTTATGCTAGATCCTACAATGAGCAGTTCTTC. It is translated as CASSYARSYNEQFF.